The sequence of this T cell receptor beta chain was determined in a study of CD8 T cells in ankylosing spondylitis. The germline gives CDR1 SGHRS, CDR2 YFSETQ. The CDR3 sequence is 13 residues long. V lost 0 bases to trimming and J lost 2 bases, with 4 bases between them. This clonotype was found many times. Its antigen remains unidentified. TCRdb recomputed calls from the 5' RACE reads with MiXCR, one row per CDR3 protein. The data show roughly 220,000 distinct CDR3 sequences, 8% to 11% seen once. Whole-study results and caveats: From matched ankylosing spondylitis synovial fluid, disease-linked clones were reportedly recovered at significantly enriched levels.

The rearrangement joins TRBV5-1 to TRBJ2-3; no clear D. Sample: blood, either unsorted or a sorted T cell fraction (not recorded which). The receptor's source is a male donor with ankylosing spondylitis or in good health (not recorded which). CDR3 coding DNA: TGCGCCAGCAGCTTGGCCTTCACAGATACGCAGTATTTT. This gives the protein CASSLAFTDTQYF.